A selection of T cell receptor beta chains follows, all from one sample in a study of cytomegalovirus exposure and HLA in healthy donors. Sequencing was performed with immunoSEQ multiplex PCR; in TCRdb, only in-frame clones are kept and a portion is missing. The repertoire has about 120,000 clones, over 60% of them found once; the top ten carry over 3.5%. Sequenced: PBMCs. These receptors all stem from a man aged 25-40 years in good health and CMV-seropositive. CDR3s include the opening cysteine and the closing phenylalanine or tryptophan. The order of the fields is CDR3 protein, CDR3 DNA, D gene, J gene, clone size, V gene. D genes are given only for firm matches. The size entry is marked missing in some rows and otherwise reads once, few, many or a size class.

CASSVGSGIYNEQFF | TGTGCCAGCAGCGTAGGTAGCGGGATCTACAATGAGCAGTTCTTC | TRBD2 | TRBJ2-1 | once | TRBV9
CASSFQRDYEQYF | TGTGCCAGCAGCTTCCAACGAGACTACGAGCAGTACTTC | . | TRBJ2-7 | . | TRBV11-2
CASSNPGQGAIRETQYF | TGTGCCAGTAGTAATCCGGGACAGGGGGCTATAAGGGAGACCCAGTACTTC | TRBD1 | TRBJ2-5 | . | TRBV19
CASSVGGGAGNEQFF | TGTGCCAGCAGCGTAGGAGGGGGCGCTGGAAATGAGCAGTTCTTC | TRBD1 | TRBJ2-1 | once | TRBV9
CASSVLAGFEETQYF | TGTGCCAGCAGCGTACTAGCGGGGTTTGAAGAGACCCAGTACTTC | TRBD2 | TRBJ2-5 | . | TRBV7-6
CASYGGRVLTYEQYF | TGTGCCAGCTACGGCGGGAGAGTTTTGACGTACGAGCAGTACTTC | TRBD2 | TRBJ2-7 | . | TRBV28
CASSGGQRSGELFF | TGTGCCAGCAGCGGGGGACAGCGGTCTGGGGAGCTGTTTTTT | TRBD1 | TRBJ2-2 | . | TRBV5-5
CASKDRAPQAFF | TGTGCCAGCAAGGACAGGGCCCCCCAAGCTTTCTTT | TRBD1 | TRBJ1-1 | . | TRBV6-6
CASSSRGQETQYF | TGTGCCAGCAGCTCTAGGGGGCAAGAGACCCAGTACTTC | . | TRBJ2-5 | . | TRBV7-2
CASSLKAGGYEQYF | TGTGCCAGCAGCTTAAAAGCGGGGGGCTACGAGCAGTACTTC | TRBD2 | TRBJ2-7 | . | TRBV7-2
CASSSGLAGYNEQFF | TGTGCCAGCAGCTCCGGACTAGCGGGTTACAATGAGCAGTTCTTC | TRBD2 | TRBJ2-1 | . | TRBV7-3
CASSPGTRAMNTEAFF | TGCGCCAGCAGCCCCGGGACACGAGCCATGAACACTGAAGCTTTCTTT | . | TRBJ1-1 | . | TRBV4-3
CASSFSGENQPQHF | TGCGCCAGCAGCTTCTCAGGGGAAAATCAGCCCCAGCATTTT | . | TRBJ1-5 | . | TRBV5-1
CASSHRGVTNYGYTF | TGTGCCAGCAGTCACCGGGGGGTGACTAACTATGGCTACACCTTC | . | TRBJ1-2 | . | TRBV6-5
CASSQDVGQETQYF | TGCGCCAGCAGCCAAGATGTCGGCCAAGAGACCCAGTACTTC | . | TRBJ2-5 | . | TRBV4-3
CASRTAGSNQPQHF | TGTGCCAGCAGGACAGCGGGGAGCAATCAGCCCCAGCATTTT | . | TRBJ1-5 | . | TRBV27
CASSTYRETNTEAFF | TGTGCCAGCAGTACCTACAGGGAGACGAACACTGAAGCTTTCTTT | . | TRBJ1-1 | . | TRBV28
CASVPGGASEKLFF | TGTGCCAGTGTACCGGGGGGGGCGAGTGAAAAACTGTTTTTT | . | TRBJ1-4 | . | TRBV6-1
CASSVEGRGLTDTQYF | TGTGCCAGCAGCGTAGAAGGAAGGGGCCTCACAGATACGCAGTATTTT | . | TRBJ2-3 | few | TRBV9
CAWSVTSYNEQFF | TGTGCCTGGAGTGTAACCAGCTACAATGAGCAGTTCTTC | . | TRBJ2-1 | . | TRBV30
CASSPRQGHGYTF | TGTGCCAGCAGCCCAAGACAGGGCCATGGCTACACCTTC | TRBD1 | TRBJ1-2 | . | TRBV7-3
CASSPRKGQGLRTEAFF | TGTGCCAGCAGCCCTAGAAAAGGACAGGGTTTGAGAACTGAAGCTTTCTTT | TRBD1 | TRBJ1-1 | once | TRBV7-2
CASLQTGTNFYEQYF | TGCGCCAGCCTACAAACCGGGACAAACTTCTACGAGCAGTACTTC | . | TRBJ2-7 | . | TRBV10-1
CASSTPGYEQYF | TGTGCCAGTAGTACCCCGGGCTACGAGCAGTACTTC | . | TRBJ2-7 | . | TRBV19
CASSLWTPGSGKNIQYF | TGTGCCAGCAGCTTATGGACCCCAGGCTCAGGGAAAAACATTCAGTACTTC | . | TRBJ2-4 | . | TRBV11-3
CASSPLGGTSNTEAFF | TGTGCCAGCTCACCCCTCGGGGGTACCTCGAACACTGAAGCTTTCTTT | . | TRBJ1-1 | . | TRBV18
CASSIDPPRGNEQFF | TGTGCCAGTAGTATAGACCCCCCTCGGGGCAATGAGCAGTTCTTC | . | TRBJ2-1 | . | TRBV19
CASTTSGFHYNEQFF | TGTGCCAGCACGACTAGCGGATTTCACTACAATGAGCAGTTCTTC | TRBD2 | TRBJ2-1 | once | TRBV11-2